This entry is about one TCR beta chain. The record originates from a study of blood T cells in healthy people across ages. A second PCR, run for roughly 7 to 11 cycles, used a sample-barcoded 5' primer plus a J-beta primer mix. One entry per CDR3 protein, called by TCRdb with MiXCR from the 5' RACE reads. The data hold about 970,000 distinct CDR3 sequences, with roughly 50% observed a single time. The CDR3 length is 14 residues. Germline-derived CDR1 and CDR2 are DFQATT and SNEGSKA (reference sequence). Trimming stripped 2 bases from V and 3 bases from J, with 10 bases between. The sequenced sample consisted of blood. The V and J genes are TRBV20-1 and TRBJ2-2; D tentatively fits TRBD1 or TRBD2 (6 bases each). The clonotype was recovered from a woman aged 55 to 70 in good health. CDR3 in DNA: TGCAGTGCTAGATCAAGGGGGGACACCGGGGAGCTGTTTTTT. Translating gives CSARSRGDTGELFF.